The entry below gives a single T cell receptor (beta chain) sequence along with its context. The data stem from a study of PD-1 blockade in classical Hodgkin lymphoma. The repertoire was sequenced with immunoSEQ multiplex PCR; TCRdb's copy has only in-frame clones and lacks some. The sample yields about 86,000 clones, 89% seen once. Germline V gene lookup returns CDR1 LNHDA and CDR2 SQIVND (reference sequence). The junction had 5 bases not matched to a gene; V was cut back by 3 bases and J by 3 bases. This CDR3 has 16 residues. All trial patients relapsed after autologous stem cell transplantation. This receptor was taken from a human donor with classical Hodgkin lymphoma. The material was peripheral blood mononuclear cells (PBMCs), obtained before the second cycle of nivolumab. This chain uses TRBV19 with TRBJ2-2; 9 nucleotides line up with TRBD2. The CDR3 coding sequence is TGTGCCAGTAGTATGGCTAGCGGGATGTACACCGGGGAGCTGTTTTTT. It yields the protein CASSMASGMYTGELFF. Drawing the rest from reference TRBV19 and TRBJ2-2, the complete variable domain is DGGITQSPKYLFRKEGQNVTLSCEQNLNHDAMYWYRQDPGQGLRLIYYSQIVNDFQKGDIAEGYSVSREKKESFPLTVTSAQKNPTAFYLCASSMASGMYTGELFFGEGSRLTVL.